This entry lists 17 T cell receptor beta chains sequenced from one sample in a study of T-cell reconstitution after alpha-beta-depleted transplantation in children. A library of TCRbeta sequences, prepared with unique molecular identifiers, was generated. One entry per CDR3 protein results from TCRdb running MiXCR on the PCR reads. The data contain about 510,000 distinct CDR3 sequences, approximately 10% of them singletons. Sequenced material: PBMCs, mostly from graft donor cells, taken 180 days after TCRalphabeta/CD19-depleted stem cell transplant. The receptors stem from a female patient aged 2-15 years who had a stem cell transplant for aplastic anemia, so the T cells may come from the graft donor.

Comments on this clonotype: This could be a read error, since a much larger clone is one nucleotide away. The V call is TRBV20-1, the J call TRBJ2-2; possible D gene TRBD2, 6 bases. Per germline, CDR1 DFQATT and CDR2 SNEGSKA (reference sequence). The CDR3 is made up of 13 amino acids. The DNA of the CDR3 is TGCAGTGCTAGAGAAGTGGCCACCGGGGGGCTGTTTTTT. Translating it yields CSAREVATGGLFF.

This clonotype was detected a few times. V and J are TRBV28 and TRBJ2-7; tentatively, D is TRBD1 (6 bases). V lost 3 bases and J lost 2, with 11 bases in between. The V gene's germline CDR1 is MDHEN and CDR2 SYDVKM. This CDR3 has 14 residues. CDR3 protein: CASSFFRGAYEQYF. The DNA of the CDR3 is TGTGCCAGCAGTTTCTTCAGGGGCGCCTACGAGCAGTACTTC.

This clonotype has a handful of counts. CDR3 sequence: CASSPRGQNTEAFF. The CDR3 DNA sequence: TGTGCCAGCAGCCCACGCGGTCAGAACACTGAAGCTTTCTTT. The chain employs TRBV6-1 and TRBJ1-1; D unresolved. The CDR3 covers 14 residues. The germline V gene encodes CDR1 MNHNS and CDR2 SASEGT. Trimming stripped 6 bases from V and 1 base from J, with 12 bases between.

The gene calls are TRBV19 and TRBJ1-1; 9 nucleotides line up with TRBD1. In germline, CDR1 is LNHDA, CDR2 SQIVND (reference sequence). J was trimmed by 12 bases and V by 6 bases; bases with no gene match: 11. The CDR3 loop spans 13 amino acids. The CDR3 reads CASRQWTGERTFF. The DNA for the CDR3 is TGTGCCAGTAGACAATGGACAGGGGAGAGGACTTTCTTT.

This clonotype was picked up a small number of times. The chain links TRBV29-1 to TRBJ1-1; tentatively, D is TRBD1 (6 bases). The germline V and J ends were trimmed by 3 bases and 3 bases, with 11 bases remaining between them. The V gene's germline CDR1 is SQVTM and CDR2 ANQGSEA. The CDR3 spans 13 residues. The CDR3 nucleotides are TGCAGCGTTGACAGGGGAGCTCACACTGAAGCTTTCTTT. It yields the protein CSVDRGAHTEAFF.

This clonotype was detected only once. The CDR3 spells CASSYSTSGRIYEQYV. As DNA, the CDR3 is TGTGCCAGCAGTTACTCGACTAGCGGGAGGATCTACGAGCAGTACGTC. This rearrangement joins TRBV6-5 to TRBJ2-7; 13 bases map to TRBD2. Germline CDR1 reads MNHEY; CDR2 reads SVGAGI. V was pared by 0 bases and J by 3 bases, with 2 bases of the junction left unmatched. The CDR3 spans 16 residues.

V usage is TRBV20-1 and J usage is TRBJ2-6, with D perhaps matching TRBD2 (7 bases). Trimming removed 3 bases at V and 1 base at J, with 19 bases between. The CDR3 has 18 residues. CDR1 and CDR2 from the germline V gene are DFQATT and SNEGSKA (reference sequence). The CDR3 DNA reads as TGCAGTGCTAGGCCCAGAGGGGGGGAGAGATCTGGGGCCAACGTCCTGACTTTC. Amino acids: CSARPRGGERSGANVLTF.

This clonotype occurred many times. The V call is TRBV6-5, the J call TRBJ1-5; no firm D call. This CDR3 has 15 amino acids. CDR1 and CDR2 (germline): MNHEY, SVGAGI. V lost 2 bases and J 0 bases, leaving 8 bases between the germline ends. The CDR3 nucleotides are TGTGCCAGCAGTTACGGCAGAAATAGCAATCAGCCCCAGCATTTT. This translates into CASSYGRNSNQPQHF.

This clonotype came up many times. The chain uses TRBV25-1 and TRBJ2-7; D not resolved. The V gene lost 7 bases and the J gene lost 7 bases, with 17 bases spanning the gap. Germline V gene lookup returns CDR1 MGHDK and CDR2 SYGVNS. The CDR3 sequence is 13 residues long. CDR3 nucleotide sequence: TGTGCCAGCACAGTCAGTGATGTTTCAGAGCAGTACTTC. Translating gives CASTVSDVSEQYF.

This chain links TRBV4-1 with TRBJ2-7; D possibly corresponds to TRBD1 (6 bases). CDR3 size: 14 residues. Trimming stripped 0 bases from V and 4 bases from J, with 10 bases between. Germline-derived CDR1 and CDR2 are MGHRA and YSYEKL. Here the CDR3 reads CASSQEIQGYEQYV. The CDR3 DNA reads as TGCGCCAGCAGCCAAGAAATACAGGGTTACGAGCAGTACGTC.

V usage is TRBV30 and J usage is TRBJ2-1; TRBD2 matches at 11 bases. V gave up 1 base and J gave up 7 bases; unmatched junction bases: 0. CDR3 length: 13 residues. Germline V gene lookup returns CDR1 GTSNPN and CDR2 SVGIG (reference sequence). CDR3 nucleotide sequence: TGTGCCTGGAGTGGACTAGCGGGAAATGAGCAGTTCTTC. This translates into CAWSGLAGNEQFF.

This clonotype has a handful of counts. The gene calls are TRBV28 and TRBJ1-2, with D perhaps TRBD1 (6 bases). Germline assignment: CDR1 MDHEN and CDR2 SYDVKM. CDR3 length: 14 residues. The V gene lost 4 bases and the J gene lost 3 bases, with 12 bases spanning the gap. The CDR3 reads CASSSGYRDYGYTF. The CDR3 nucleotides read TGTGCCAGCAGTTCCGGCTACAGGGACTATGGCTACACCTTC.

The chain couples TRBV5-4 to TRBJ2-1; a weak D match, TRBD2 (6 bases). CDR3 length: 15 amino acids. The V gene's germline CDR1 is SGHNT and CDR2 YYREEE (reference sequence). The V gene lost 9 bases and the J gene lost 1 base, with 17 bases spanning the gap. The CDR3 sequence is CATRNRERSYNEQFF. CDR3 coding DNA: TGTGCCACAAGAAATCGGGAGAGATCCTACAATGAGCAGTTCTTC.

The V gene is TRBV4-1, the J gene TRBJ2-7, with TRBD1 identical over 9 bases. J lost 0 bases, V lost 0 bases, and 6 bases had no gene match. The CDR3 has 17 amino acids. Germline lookup yields CDR1 MGHRA and CDR2 YSYEKL. CDR3 loop: CASSQDEGTGSSYEQYV. CDR3 in DNA: TGCGCCAGCAGCCAAGACGAAGGGACAGGGAGCTCCTACGAGCAGTACGTC.

This clonotype was observed a handful of times. The chain employs TRBV7-2 and TRBJ1-6; tentative D call: TRBD1 (6 bases). CDR3 length equals 15 residues. In germline, CDR1 is SGHTA, CDR2 FQGNSA. Trimming cost V 2 bases and J 9 bases, with 14 bases left between them. CDR3 nucleotide sequence: TGTGCCAGCAGCTTACCCCAAGGGGGGAGTTCACCCCTCCACTTT. This sequence encodes CASSLPQGGSSPLHF.

This clonotype was seen repeatedly, ten times or more. CDR3 region: CSVEGRGTGRSGNTIYF. The CDR3 bases are TGCAGCGTTGAAGGAAGAGGGACAGGGCGCTCTGGAAACACCATATATTTT. The chain uses TRBV29-1 and TRBJ1-3; 9 nucleotides match TRBD1. This CDR3 region has 17 residues. Germline trimming cut 1 base from V and 0 bases from J; bases unmatched to any gene: 7. Germline CDR1 reads SQVTM; CDR2 reads ANQGSEA.

This clonotype was counted only a few times. J is TRBJ1-6 and V is TRBV20-1; TRBD1 matches at 8 bases. The germline gives CDR1 DFQATT, CDR2 SNEGSKA (reference sequence). The CDR3 consists of 15 residues. V was clipped by 3 bases and J by 9 bases; unmatched bases: 10. The CDR3 DNA reads TGCAGTGCTAGCCCCCCGACAGGGGAGAGTTCACCCCTCCACTTT. Amino acid sequence: CSASPPTGESSPLHF.